The 14 T cell receptor beta chains given below trace back to one sample, sequenced in a study of cytomegalovirus exposure and HLA in healthy donors. 13 Jbeta primers and 60 Vbeta primers were used for the PCR. Profiled with immunoSEQ multiplex PCR; TCRdb holds only in-frame clones, not every one. In total, the table holds approximately 100,000 clones. Sequencing was performed on PBMCs. These receptors came from a man in his forties in good health and CMV-seronegative.

The V call is TRBV19, the J call TRBJ1-5; the match to TRBD1 covers 10 bases. The CDR3 spans 15 residues. Germline trimming cut 6 bases from V and 8 bases from J; bases unmatched to any gene: 10. Germline V gives CDR1 LNHDA, CDR2 SQIVND (reference sequence). CDR3 DNA sequence: TGTGCCAGTAGCGGGATCGGGACAGGGGAAGAGCCCCAGCATTTT. Translating gives CASSGIGTGEEPQHF.

About this clone: At one boundary the junction diverges from the germline segment, which might be a read error. The chain recombines TRBV27 with TRBJ1-2; no firm D call. This CDR3 region has 13 residues. Germline V CDR1 and CDR2: MNHEY, SMNVEV (reference sequence). This chain's CDR3 is CASSRGSLEGCTF. Written as DNA, the CDR3 is TGTGCCAGCAGCCGTGGGTCCTTAGAGGGCTGCACCTTC.

The rearrangement links TRBV14 to TRBJ1-1; TRBD1 is a possible D gene (6 bases). Germline V gene data show CDR1 as SGHDN and CDR2 as FVKESK. CDR3 length: 14 residues. The V gene lost 4 bases and the J gene lost 4 bases, with 13 bases spanning the gap. DNA for the CDR3: TGTGCCAGCAGCCCACAGGGTTTTAGCACTGAAGCTTTCTTT. It yields the protein CASSPQGFSTEAFF.

The chain links TRBV25-1 to TRBJ2-3, with D tentatively TRBD1 (5 bases). Trimming stripped 0 bases from V and 6 bases from J, with 13 bases between. The CDR3 has 15 residues. Germline V gene sequence: CDR1 MGHDK, CDR2 SYGVNS. The CDR3 region is CASSEYRQYRDTQYF. Here the CDR3 DNA reads TGTGCCAGCAGTGAATATAGACAGTACAGGGATACGCAGTATTTT.

The chain carries TRBV7-9 and TRBJ2-7; D is possibly TRBD1 (6 bases). The CDR3 sequence is 15 residues long. CDR1 and CDR2 (germline): SEHNR, FQNEAQ (reference sequence). V was pared by 5 bases and J by 0 bases, with 14 bases between. DNA of the CDR3: TGTGCCAGCAGCCCTGGGGGCAGCTTCTCCTACGAGCAGTACTTC. It is translated as CASSPGGSFSYEQYF.

This rearrangement joins TRBV6-1 to TRBJ2-2; a weak D match, TRBD1 (6 bases). Germline values: CDR1 MNHNS, CDR2 SASEGT. The germline V and J ends were trimmed by 10 bases and 10 bases, with 19 bases remaining between them. The CDR3 contains 13 residues. The CDR3 sequence is CATQETGSMELFF. DNA for the CDR3: TGTGCCACGCAGGAAACAGGGTCGATGGAGCTGTTTTTT.

Worth noting for this clone: Other DNA sequences in the same sample also yield this CDR3. The chain combines TRBV5-1 with TRBJ1-1; D call uncertain. Germline V gene lookup returns CDR1 SGHRS and CDR2 YFSETQ. The CDR3 totals 14 residues. V shed 1 base and J shed 0 bases, with 7 bases lying between them. The DNA for the CDR3 is TGCGCCAGCAGCTTGTCAGGAATGAACACTGAAGCTTTCTTT. This translates into CASSLSGMNTEAFF. Complete variable domain (other parts from reference TRBV5-1 and TRBJ1-1): KAGVTQTPRYLIKTRGQQVTLSCSPISGHRSVSWYQQTPGQGLQFLFEYFSETQRNKGNFPGRFSGRQFSNSRSEMNVSTLELGDSALYLCASSLSGMNTEAFFGQGTRLTVV.

The chain has TRBV4-3 and TRBJ2-7; perhaps TRBD1 as D (6 bases). V lost 0 bases and J 0 bases, leaving 9 bases between the germline ends. This CDR3 has 15 amino acids. Germline V gene lookup returns CDR1 LGHNA and CDR2 YSLEER. CDR3 residues: CASSQERGISYEQYF. The CDR3 DNA is TGCGCCAGCAGCCAAGAAAGGGGGATCTCCTACGAGCAGTACTTC.

CDR3 residues: CASSVGTSRFEQFF. The DNA for the CDR3 is TGTGCCAGCAGCGTAGGGACTTCCCGGTTTGAGCAGTTCTTC. The chain joins TRBV9 to TRBJ2-1; tentative D call: TRBD2 (5 bases). Germline CDR1 reads SGDLS; CDR2 reads YYNGEE. The V gene lost 0 bases and the J gene lost 9 bases, with 13 bases spanning the gap. The CDR3 sequence is 14 residues long.

The chain couples TRBV19 to TRBJ1-5; no definite D call. Germline lookup yields CDR1 LNHDA and CDR2 SQIVND (reference sequence). This CDR3 spans 16 amino acids. V was clipped by 7 bases and J by 3 bases, with 19 bases between them. The CDR3 loop reads CASTGGRTEANQPQHF. CDR3 coding DNA: TGTGCCAGTACGGGTGGTAGGACTGAGGCCAATCAGCCCCAGCATTTT.

The genes are TRBV14 and TRBJ1-4, with a weak D call TRBD1 (5 bases). Germline lookup yields CDR1 SGHDN and CDR2 FVKESK. The germline V and J ends were trimmed by 1 base and 7 bases, with 13 bases remaining between them. CDR3 length: 15 residues. CDR3: CASSQGTGLGEKLFF. Written as DNA, the CDR3 is TGTGCCAGCAGCCAAGGAACAGGCTTGGGTGAAAAACTGTTTTTT.

V gene TRBV29-1 combines with J gene TRBJ1-4; 9 bases fit TRBD1. Germline V gives CDR1 SQVTM, CDR2 ANQGSEA. There are 12 residues in the CDR3. V dropped 7 bases and J dropped 5; count of bases not matched to a gene: 2. Here the CDR3 reads CSGGQGNEKLFF. CDR3 DNA: TGCAGCGGCGGACAGGGGAATGAAAAACTGTTTTTT. Full variable domain (rest looked up from reference TRBV29-1 and TRBJ1-4): SAVISQKPSRDICQRGTSLTIQCQVDSQVTMMFWYRQQPGQSLTLIATANQGSEATYESGFVIDKFPISRPNLTFSTLTVSNMSPEDSSIYLCSGGQGNEKLFFGSGTQLSVL.

The chain uses TRBV7-9 and TRBJ2-3; 7 bases match TRBD1. The CDR3 runs to 13 residues. Trimming removed 4 bases from V and 14 bases from J; junction bases left unmatched: 12. Germline V gene sequence: CDR1 SEHNR, CDR2 FQNEAQ (reference sequence). The CDR3 reads CASSSGTASGGYF. Written as DNA, the CDR3 is TGTGCCAGCAGCTCCGGGACAGCCTCTGGAGGGTATTTT.

This chain joins TRBV9 and TRBJ1-1; 12 bases line up with TRBD1. The CDR3 has 15 residues. The ends lost 2 bases at V and 3 bases at J; junction bases unmatched: 2. Germline V gene lookup returns CDR1 SGDLS and CDR2 YYNGEE. CDR3 in amino acids: CASSVGQGAYTEAFF. The CDR3 DNA is TGTGCCAGCAGCGTGGGACAGGGGGCATACACTGAAGCTTTCTTT.